Here is one T cell receptor beta chain with its context. The PCR used 60 Vbeta and 13 Jbeta primers. Sequencing used immunoSEQ multiplex PCR; TCRdb keeps in-frame clones, though not all of them. This table has 60,000 to 70,000 clones, about four fifths appearing once. The CDR3 spans 13 residues. These data are taken from a study of cytomegalovirus exposure and HLA in healthy donors. Healthy bone marrow donors made up the donors. This rearrangement joins TRBV21-1 to TRBJ1-2. TRBV21-1 is described as a pseudogene. The sequence came from a young woman in good health and CMV-seronegative. The sample comprised PBMCs. The CDR3 is CASMGFPGCGYTF. As DNA, the CDR3 is TGTGCCAGCATGGGGTTTCCGGGATGCGGCTACACCTTC.